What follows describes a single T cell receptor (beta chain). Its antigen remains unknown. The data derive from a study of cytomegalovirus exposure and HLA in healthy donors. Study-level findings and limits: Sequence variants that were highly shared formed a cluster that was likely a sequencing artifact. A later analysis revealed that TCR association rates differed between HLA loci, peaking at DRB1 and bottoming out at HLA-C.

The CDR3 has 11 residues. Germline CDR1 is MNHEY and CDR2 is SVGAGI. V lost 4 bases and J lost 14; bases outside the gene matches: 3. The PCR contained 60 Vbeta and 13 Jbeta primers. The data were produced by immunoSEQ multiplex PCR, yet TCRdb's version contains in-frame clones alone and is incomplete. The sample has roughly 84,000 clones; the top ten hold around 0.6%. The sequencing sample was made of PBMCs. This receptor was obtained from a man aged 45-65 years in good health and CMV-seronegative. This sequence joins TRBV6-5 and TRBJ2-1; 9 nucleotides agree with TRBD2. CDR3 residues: CASSFQRGEFF. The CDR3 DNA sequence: TGTGCCAGCAGTTTTCAGCGGGGGGAGTTCTTC.